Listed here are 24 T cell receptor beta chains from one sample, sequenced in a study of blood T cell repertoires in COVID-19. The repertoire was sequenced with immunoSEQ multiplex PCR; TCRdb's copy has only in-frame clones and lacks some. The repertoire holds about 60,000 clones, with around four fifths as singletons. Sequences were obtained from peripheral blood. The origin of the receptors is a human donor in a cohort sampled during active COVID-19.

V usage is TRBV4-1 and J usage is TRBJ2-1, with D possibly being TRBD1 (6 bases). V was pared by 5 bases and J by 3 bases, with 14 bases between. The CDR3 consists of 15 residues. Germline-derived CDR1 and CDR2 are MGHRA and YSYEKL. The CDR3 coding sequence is TGCGCCAGCAGCTCCGGGACATTAAACTACAATGAGCAGTTCTTC. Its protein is CASSSGTLNYNEQFF.

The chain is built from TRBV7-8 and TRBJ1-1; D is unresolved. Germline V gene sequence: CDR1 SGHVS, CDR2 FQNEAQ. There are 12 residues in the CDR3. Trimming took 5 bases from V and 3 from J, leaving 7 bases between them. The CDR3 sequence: CASSTTYTEAFF. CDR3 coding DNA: TGTGCCAGCAGCACTACCTACACTGAAGCTTTCTTT.

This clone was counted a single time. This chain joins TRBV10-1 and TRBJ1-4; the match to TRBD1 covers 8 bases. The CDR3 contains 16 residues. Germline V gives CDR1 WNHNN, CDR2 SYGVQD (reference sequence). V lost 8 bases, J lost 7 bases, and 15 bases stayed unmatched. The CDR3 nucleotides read TGCGCCAGCCCAGTGGCAGGGGGCGCAACGATTGAAAAACTGTTTTTT. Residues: CASPVAGGATIEKLFF.

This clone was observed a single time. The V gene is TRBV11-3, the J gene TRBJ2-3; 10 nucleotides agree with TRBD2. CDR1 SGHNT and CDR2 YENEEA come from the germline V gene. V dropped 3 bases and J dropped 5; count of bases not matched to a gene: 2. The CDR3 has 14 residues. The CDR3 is CASSLSGRGDTQYF. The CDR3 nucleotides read TGTGCCAGCAGCTTGAGCGGGAGGGGAGATACGCAGTATTTT.

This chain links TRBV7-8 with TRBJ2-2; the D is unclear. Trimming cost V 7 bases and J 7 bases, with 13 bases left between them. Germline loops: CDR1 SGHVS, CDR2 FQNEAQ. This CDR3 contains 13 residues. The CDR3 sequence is CASTPARGGELFF. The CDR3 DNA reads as TGTGCCAGCACCCCAGCGCGAGGCGGGGAGCTGTTTTTT.

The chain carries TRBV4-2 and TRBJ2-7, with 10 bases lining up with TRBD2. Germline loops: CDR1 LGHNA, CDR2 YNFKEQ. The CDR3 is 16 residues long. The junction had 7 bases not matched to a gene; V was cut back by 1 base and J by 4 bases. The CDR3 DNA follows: TGTGCCAGCAGCCAAGCTGCCGGGACTAGCGTTTACGAGCAGTACTTC. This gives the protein CASSQAAGTSVYEQYF.

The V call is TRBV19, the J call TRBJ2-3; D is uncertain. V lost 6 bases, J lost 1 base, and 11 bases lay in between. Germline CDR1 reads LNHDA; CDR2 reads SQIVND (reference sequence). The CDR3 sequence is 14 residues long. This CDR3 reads CASSPFQGTDTQYF. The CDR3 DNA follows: TGTGCCAGTAGCCCCTTTCAGGGCACAGATACGCAGTATTTT.

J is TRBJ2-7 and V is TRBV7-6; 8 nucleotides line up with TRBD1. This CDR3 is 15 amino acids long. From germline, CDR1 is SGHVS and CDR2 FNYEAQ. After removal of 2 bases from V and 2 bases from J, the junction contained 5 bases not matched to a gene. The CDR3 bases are TGTGCCAGCAGCTTAAGGGACAGGCGAACCTACGAGCAGTACTTC. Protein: CASSLRDRRTYEQYF.

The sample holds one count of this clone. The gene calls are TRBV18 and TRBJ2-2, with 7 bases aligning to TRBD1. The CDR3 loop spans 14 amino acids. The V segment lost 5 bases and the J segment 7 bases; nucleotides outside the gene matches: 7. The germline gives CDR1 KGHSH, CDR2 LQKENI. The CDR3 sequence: CASSATTGNGELFF. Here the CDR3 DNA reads TGTGCCAGCTCAGCTACGACAGGGAACGGGGAGCTGTTTTTT.

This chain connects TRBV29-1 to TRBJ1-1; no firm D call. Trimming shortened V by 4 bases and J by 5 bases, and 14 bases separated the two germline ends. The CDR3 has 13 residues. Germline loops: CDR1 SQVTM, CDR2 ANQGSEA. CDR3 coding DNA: TGCAGCGTTGTTTTCCGGTTCGGGACTGAAGCTTTCTTT. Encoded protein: CSVVFRFGTEAFF.

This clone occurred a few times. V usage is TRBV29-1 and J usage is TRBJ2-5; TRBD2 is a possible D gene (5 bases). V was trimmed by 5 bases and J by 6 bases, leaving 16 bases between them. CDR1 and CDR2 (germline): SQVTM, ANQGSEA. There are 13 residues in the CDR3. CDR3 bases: TGCAGCGTTCGGGCGGGCGGGCCGCAGACCCAGTACTTC. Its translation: CSVRAGGPQTQYF. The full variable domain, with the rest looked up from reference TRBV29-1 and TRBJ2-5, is SAVISQKPSRDICQRGTSLTIQCQVDSQVTMMFWYRQQPGQSLTLIATANQGSEATYESGFVIDKFPISRPNLTFSTLTVSNMSPEDSSIYLCSVRAGGPQTQYFGPGTRLLVL.

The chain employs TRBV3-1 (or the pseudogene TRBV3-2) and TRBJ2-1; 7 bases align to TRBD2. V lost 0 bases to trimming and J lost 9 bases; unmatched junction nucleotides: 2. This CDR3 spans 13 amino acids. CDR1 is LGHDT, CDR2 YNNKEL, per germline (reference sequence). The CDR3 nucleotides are TGTGCCAGCAGCCAAGATCCGGGGGGTGAGCAGTTCTTC. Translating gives CASSQDPGGEQFF.

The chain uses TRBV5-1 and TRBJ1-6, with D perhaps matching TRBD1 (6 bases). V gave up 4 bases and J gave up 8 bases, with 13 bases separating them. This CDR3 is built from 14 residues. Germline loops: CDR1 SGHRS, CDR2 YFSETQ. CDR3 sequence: CASSQQGGDSPLHF. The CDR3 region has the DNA TGCGCCAGCAGCCAACAGGGAGGGGATTCACCCCTCCACTTT.

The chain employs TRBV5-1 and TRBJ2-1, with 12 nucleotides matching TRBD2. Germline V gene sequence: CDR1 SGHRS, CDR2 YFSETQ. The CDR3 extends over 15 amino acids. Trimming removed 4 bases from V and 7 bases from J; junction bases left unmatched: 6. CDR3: CASSVPGLAGNEQFF. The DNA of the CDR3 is TGCGCCAGCAGCGTACCGGGACTAGCGGGTAATGAGCAGTTCTTC. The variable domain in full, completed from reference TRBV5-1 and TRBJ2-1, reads KAGVTQTPRYLIKTRGQQVTLSCSPISGHRSVSWYQQTPGQGLQFLFEYFSETQRNKGNFPGRFSGRQFSNSRSEMNVSTLELGDSALYLCASSVPGLAGNEQFFGPGTRLTVL.

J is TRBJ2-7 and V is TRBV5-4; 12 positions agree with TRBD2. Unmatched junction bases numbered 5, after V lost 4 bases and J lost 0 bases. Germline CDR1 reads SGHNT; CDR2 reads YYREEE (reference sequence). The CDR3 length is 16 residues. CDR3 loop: CASSSRTSGNSYEQYF. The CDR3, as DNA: TGTGCCAGCAGCAGCCGGACTAGCGGGAACTCCTACGAGCAGTACTTC.

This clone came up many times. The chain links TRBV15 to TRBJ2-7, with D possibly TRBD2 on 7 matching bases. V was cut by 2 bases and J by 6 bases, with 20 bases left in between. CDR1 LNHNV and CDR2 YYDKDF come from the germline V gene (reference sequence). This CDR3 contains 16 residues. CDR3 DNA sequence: TGTGCCACCAGCAGATCTCGCCTAGGGGGAGGGGCCGAGCAGTACTTC. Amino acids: CATSRSRLGGGAEQYF. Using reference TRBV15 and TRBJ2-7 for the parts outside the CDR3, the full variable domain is DAMVIQNPRYQVTQFGKPVTLSCSQTLNHNVMYWYQQKSSQAPKLLFHYYDKDFNNEADTPDNFQSRRPNTSFCFLDIRSPGLGDTAMYLCATSRSRLGGGAEQYFGPGTRLTVT.

CDR3 DNA sequence: TGTGCCTGGGCAGGACAGGGGGCTAAGACCCAGTACTTC. It specifies CAWAGQGAKTQYF. The chain recombines TRBV30 with TRBJ2-5; TRBD1 agrees at 11 bases. Germline CDR1 is GTSNPN and CDR2 is SVGIG (reference sequence). This CDR3 contains 13 residues. Trimming cost V 5 bases and J 6 bases; bases outside gene matches: 5.

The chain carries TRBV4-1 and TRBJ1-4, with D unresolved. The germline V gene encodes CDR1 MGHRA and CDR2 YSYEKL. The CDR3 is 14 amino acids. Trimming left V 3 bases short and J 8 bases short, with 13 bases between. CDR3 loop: CASSHNAAGEKLFF. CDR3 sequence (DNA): TGCGCCAGCAGCCATAATGCTGCAGGCGAAAAACTGTTTTTT.

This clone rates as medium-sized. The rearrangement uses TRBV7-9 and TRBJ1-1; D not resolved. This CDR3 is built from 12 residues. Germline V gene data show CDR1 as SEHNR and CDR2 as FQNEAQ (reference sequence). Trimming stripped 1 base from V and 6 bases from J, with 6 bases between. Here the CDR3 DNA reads TGTGCCAGCAGCTTAGGAACGGCTGAAGCTTTCTTT. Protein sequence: CASSLGTAEAFF.

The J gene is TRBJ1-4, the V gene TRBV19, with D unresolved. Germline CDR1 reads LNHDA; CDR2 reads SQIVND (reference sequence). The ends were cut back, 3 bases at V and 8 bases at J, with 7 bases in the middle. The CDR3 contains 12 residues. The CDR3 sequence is CASSIGREKLFF. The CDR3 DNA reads TGTGCCAGTAGTATCGGTCGAGAAAAACTGTTTTTT.

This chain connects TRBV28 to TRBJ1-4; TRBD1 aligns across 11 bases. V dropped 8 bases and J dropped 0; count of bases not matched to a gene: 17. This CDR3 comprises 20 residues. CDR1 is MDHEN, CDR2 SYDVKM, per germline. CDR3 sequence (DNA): TGTGCCAGCCTAACTACTCCGGGACAGGGGGAATTGTCAACTAATGAAAAACTGTTTTTT. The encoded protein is CASLTTPGQGELSTNEKLFF. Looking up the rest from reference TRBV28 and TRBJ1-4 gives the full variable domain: DVKVTQSSRYLVKRTGEKVFLECVQDMDHENMFWYRQDPGLGLRLIYFSYDVKMKEKGDIPEGYSVSREKKERFSLILESASTNQTSMYLCASLTTPGQGELSTNEKLFFGSGTQLSVL.

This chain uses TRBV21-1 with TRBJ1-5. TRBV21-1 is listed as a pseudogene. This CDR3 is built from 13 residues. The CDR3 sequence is CASSNEHWQPQHF. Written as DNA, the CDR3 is TGTGCCAGCAGCAATGAGCATTGGCAGCCCCAGCATTTT.

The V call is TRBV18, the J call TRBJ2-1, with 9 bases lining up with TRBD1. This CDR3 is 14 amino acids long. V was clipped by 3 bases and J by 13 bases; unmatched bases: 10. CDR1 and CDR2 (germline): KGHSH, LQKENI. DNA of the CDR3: TGTGCCAGCTCACCTTCCGGGACAGGGACGGATCAGTTCTTC. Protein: CASSPSGTGTDQFF.

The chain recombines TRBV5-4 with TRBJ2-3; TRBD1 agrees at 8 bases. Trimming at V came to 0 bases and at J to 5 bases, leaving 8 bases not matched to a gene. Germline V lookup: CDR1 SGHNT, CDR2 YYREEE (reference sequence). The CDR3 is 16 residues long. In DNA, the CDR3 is TGTGCCAGCAGCTTGGGGGTCAGGGGGCAGATAGATACGCAGTATTTT. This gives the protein CASSLGVRGQIDTQYF.